The clone carrying this T cell receptor (beta chain) has a single count. As yet, its antigen is unknown. This sample is drawn from a study of cytomegalovirus exposure and HLA in healthy donors. Study outcomes and limitations: Altogether, about 160 TCR beta chains were recorded as cytomegalovirus-associated.

The PCR had 60 Vbeta and 13 Jbeta primers. The table came from immunoSEQ multiplex PCR; TCRdb's copy has only in-frame clones and leaves some out. The sample lists about 100,000 clones; 60% to 80% were seen once. The ends lost 2 bases at V and 1 base at J; junction bases unmatched: 5. CDR3 length equals 17 residues. Germline CDR1 and CDR2: MGHRA and YSYEKL. Sequencing was done on a sample of PBMCs. This TCR derives from a woman aged 60-75 years in good health and CMV-seropositive. The V and J genes are TRBV4-1 and TRBJ2-5; 12 positions agree with TRBD2. In nucleotides, the CDR3 is TGCGCCAGCAGCCAATTTGGACTAGCGGGACTCCAAGAGACCCAGTACTTC. Encoded protein: CASSQFGLAGLQETQYF.